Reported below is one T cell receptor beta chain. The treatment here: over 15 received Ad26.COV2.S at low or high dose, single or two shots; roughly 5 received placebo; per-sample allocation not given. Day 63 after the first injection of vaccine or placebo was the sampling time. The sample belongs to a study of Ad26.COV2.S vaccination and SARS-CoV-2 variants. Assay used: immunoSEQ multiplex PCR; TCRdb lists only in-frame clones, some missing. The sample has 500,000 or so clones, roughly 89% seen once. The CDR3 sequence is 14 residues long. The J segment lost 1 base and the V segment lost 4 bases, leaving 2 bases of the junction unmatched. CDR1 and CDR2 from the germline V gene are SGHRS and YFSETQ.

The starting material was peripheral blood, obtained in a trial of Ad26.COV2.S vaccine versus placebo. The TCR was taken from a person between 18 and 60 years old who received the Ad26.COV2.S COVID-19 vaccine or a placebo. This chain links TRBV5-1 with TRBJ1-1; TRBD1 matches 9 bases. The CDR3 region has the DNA TGCGCCAGCAGCCCGACAGGGGGGAACACTGAAGCTTTCTTT. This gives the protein CASSPTGGNTEAFF.